This T cell receptor (beta chain) comes out of a study of T cells in Graves' hyperthyroidism and ophthalmopathy. The table lists this clonotype with many counts. Its target is not known. The CDR3 runs to 13 residues. From germline, CDR1 is MNHNS and CDR2 SASEGT. V lost 2 bases, J lost 0 bases, and 4 bases lay in between. Study-wide points: Ophthalmopathy and stable hyperthyroidism were told apart by a 13 V-J model. Most clonotypes that expanded in the thyroid above 0.001 also showed up in blood.

From RNA transcripts, TCR beta CDR3 regions were amplified. Carried out on the TCR CDR3, a first-round RT-PCR used the HTBI primer set. TCRdb recomputed calls from the multiplex PCR reads with MiXCR, one row per CDR3 protein. The sample lists 500,000 to 700,000 distinct CDR3 sequences, over 15% seen once, with about 17% in the top ten. From roughly 9.2 ml of fresh peripheral blood, PBMCs were isolated. The clonotype originates from a woman between 18 and 29 years old with Graves' hyperthyroidism. This chain links TRBV6-1 with TRBJ1-1, with no clear D. Material: blood. CDR3 protein: CASSERVNTEAFF. CDR3 nucleotides: TGTGCCAGCAGTGAACGAGTGAACACTGAAGCTTTCTTT.